This entry concerns a single T cell receptor beta chain. The sample originates from a study of blood T cell repertoires in COVID-19. How the authors handled the data: The authors estimated nucleated cell counts from reference gene primer amplification. TCRdb keeps only in-frame clones here, not all; method: immunoSEQ multiplex PCR. The V and J calls and the clone size are those of that table, but D and trimming were determined from the DNA. This sample has tens of thousands of clones, with about 85% found just once. Looked up from germline, CDR1 is LNHDA and CDR2 is SQIVND (reference sequence). Trimming removed 4 bases from V and 5 bases from J; junction bases left unmatched: 8. This CDR3 has 14 amino acids.

The chain has TRBV19 and TRBJ2-7, with 7 bases aligning to TRBD1. This TCR was sampled from a man older than 75 with acute or convalescent COVID-19. Material: peripheral blood. As DNA, the CDR3 is TGTGCCAGTAGTACGCAGACAGGGTTGGACGAGCAGTACTTC. Its protein product is CASSTQTGLDEQYF.